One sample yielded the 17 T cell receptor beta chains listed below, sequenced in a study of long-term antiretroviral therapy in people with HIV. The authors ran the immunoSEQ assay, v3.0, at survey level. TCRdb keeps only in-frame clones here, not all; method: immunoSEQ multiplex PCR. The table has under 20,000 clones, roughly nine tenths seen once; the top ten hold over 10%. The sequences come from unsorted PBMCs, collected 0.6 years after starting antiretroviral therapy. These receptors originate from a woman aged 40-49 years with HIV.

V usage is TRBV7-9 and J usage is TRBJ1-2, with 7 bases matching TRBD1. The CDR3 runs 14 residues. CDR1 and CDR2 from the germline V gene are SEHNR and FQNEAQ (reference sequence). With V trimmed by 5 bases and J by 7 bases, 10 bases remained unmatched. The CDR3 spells CASSQGQNNAGYTF. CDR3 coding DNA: TGTGCCAGCAGCCAGGGACAGAACAACGCTGGCTACACCTTC.

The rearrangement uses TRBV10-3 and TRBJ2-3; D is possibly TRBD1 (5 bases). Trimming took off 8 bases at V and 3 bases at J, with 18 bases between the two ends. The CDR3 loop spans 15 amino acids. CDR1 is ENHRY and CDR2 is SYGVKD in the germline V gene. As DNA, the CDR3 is TGTGCCATCGGGGCGGCAGGTTGGTTGACAGATACGCAGTATTTT. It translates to CAIGAAGWLTDTQYF.

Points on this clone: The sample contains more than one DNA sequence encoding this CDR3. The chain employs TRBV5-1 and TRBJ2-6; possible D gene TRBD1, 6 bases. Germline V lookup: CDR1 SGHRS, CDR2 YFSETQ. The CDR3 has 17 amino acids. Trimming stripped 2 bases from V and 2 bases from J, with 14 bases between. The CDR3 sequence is CASSLTGLSPGANVLTF. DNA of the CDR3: TGCGCCAGCAGCTTAACAGGGCTCTCGCCTGGGGCCAACGTCCTGACTTTC. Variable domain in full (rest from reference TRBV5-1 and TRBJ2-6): KAGVTQTPRYLIKTRGQQVTLSCSPISGHRSVSWYQQTPGQGLQFLFEYFSETQRNKGNFPGRFSGRQFSNSRSEMNVSTLELGDSALYLCASSLTGLSPGANVLTFGAGSRLTVL.

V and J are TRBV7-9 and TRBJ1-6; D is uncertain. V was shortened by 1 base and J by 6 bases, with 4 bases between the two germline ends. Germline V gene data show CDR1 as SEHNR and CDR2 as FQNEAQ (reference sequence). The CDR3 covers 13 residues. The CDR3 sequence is CASSLEGNSPLHF. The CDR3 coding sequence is TGTGCCAGCAGCTTAGAGGGTAATTCACCCCTCCACTTT.

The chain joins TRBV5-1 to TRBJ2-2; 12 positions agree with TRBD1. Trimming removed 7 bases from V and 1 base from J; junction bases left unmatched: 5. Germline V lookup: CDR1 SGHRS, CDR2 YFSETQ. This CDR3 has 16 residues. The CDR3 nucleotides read TGCGCCAGCGGGGGACAGGGGGCGTTGAACACCGGGGAGCTGTTTTTT. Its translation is CASGGQGALNTGELFF.

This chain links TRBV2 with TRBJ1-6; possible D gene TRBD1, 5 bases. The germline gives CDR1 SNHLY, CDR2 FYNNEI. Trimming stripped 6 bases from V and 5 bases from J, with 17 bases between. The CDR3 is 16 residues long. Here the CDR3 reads CASRHMGQGNNSPLHF. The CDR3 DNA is TGTGCCAGCAGGCACATGGGGCAGGGAAATAATTCACCCCTCCACTTT.

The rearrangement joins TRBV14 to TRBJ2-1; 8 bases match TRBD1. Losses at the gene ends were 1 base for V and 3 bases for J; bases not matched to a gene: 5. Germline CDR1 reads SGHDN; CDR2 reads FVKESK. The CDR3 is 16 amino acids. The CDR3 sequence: CASSQASDRDYNEQFF. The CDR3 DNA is TGTGCCAGCAGCCAAGCGTCGGACAGGGACTACAATGAGCAGTTCTTC.

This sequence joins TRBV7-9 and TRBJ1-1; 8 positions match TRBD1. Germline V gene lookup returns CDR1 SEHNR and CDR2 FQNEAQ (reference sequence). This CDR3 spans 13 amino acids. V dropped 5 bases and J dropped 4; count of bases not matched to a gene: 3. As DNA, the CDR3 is TGTGCCAGCAGCCTACAGGGGGGCACTGAAGCTTTCTTT. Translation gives CASSLQGGTEAFF. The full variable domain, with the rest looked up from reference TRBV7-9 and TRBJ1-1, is DTGVSQNPRHKITKRGQNVTFRCDPISEHNRLYWYRQTLGQGPEFLTYFQNEAQLEKSRLLSDRFSAERPKGSFSTLEIQRTEQGDSAMYLCASSLQGGTEAFFGQGTRLTVV.

The CDR3 nucleotides are TGTGCCAGCTCACCAAGGCAGGAAGAGACCCAGTACTTC. It yields the protein CASSPRQEETQYF. V usage is TRBV18 and J usage is TRBJ2-5; D is unclear. Trimming stripped 2 bases from V and 3 bases from J, with 7 bases between. The CDR3 extends over 13 amino acids. Germline V gene lookup returns CDR1 KGHSH and CDR2 LQKENI.

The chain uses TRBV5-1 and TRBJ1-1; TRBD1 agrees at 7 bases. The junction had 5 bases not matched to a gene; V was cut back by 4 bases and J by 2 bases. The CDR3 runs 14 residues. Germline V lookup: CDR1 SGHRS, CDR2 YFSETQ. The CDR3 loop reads CASSPQGGNTEAFF. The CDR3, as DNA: TGCGCCAGCAGCCCGCAGGGGGGTAACACTGAAGCTTTCTTT. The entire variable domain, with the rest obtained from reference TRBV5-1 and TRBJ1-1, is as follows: KAGVTQTPRYLIKTRGQQVTLSCSPISGHRSVSWYQQTPGQGLQFLFEYFSETQRNKGNFPGRFSGRQFSNSRSEMNVSTLELGDSALYLCASSPQGGNTEAFFGQGTRLTVV.

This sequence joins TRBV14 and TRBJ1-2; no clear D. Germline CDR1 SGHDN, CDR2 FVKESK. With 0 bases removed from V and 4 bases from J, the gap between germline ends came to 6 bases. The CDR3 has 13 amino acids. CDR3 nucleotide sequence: TGTGCCAGCAGCCAAGATTCCCTCTATGGCTACACCTTC. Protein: CASSQDSLYGYTF.

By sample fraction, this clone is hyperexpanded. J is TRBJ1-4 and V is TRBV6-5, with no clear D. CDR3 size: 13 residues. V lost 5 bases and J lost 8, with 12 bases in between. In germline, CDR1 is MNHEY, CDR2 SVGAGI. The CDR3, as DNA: TGTGCCAGCAGTACTGGTAATCGAGAAAAACTGTTTTTT. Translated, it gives CASSTGNREKLFF.

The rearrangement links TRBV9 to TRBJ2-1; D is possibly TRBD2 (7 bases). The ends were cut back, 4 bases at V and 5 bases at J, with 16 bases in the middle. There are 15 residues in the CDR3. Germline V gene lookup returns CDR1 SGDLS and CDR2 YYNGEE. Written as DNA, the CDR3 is TGTGCCAGCAGCCTAGCTGGGGGGGCCCACAATGAGCAGTTCTTC. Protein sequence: CASSLAGGAHNEQFF.

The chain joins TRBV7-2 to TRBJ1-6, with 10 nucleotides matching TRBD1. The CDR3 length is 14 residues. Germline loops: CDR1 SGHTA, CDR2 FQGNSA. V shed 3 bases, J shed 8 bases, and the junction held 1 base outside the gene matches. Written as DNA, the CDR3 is TGTGCCAGCAGCTTCGGGACAGGGGATTCACCCCTCCACTTT. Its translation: CASSFGTGDSPLHF. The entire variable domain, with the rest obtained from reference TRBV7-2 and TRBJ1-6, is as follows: GAGVSQSPSNKVTEKGKDVELRCDPISGHTALYWYRQSLGQGLEFLIYFQGNSAPDKSGLPSDRFSAERTGGSVSTLTIQRTQQEDSAVYLCASSFGTGDSPLHFGNGTRLTVT.

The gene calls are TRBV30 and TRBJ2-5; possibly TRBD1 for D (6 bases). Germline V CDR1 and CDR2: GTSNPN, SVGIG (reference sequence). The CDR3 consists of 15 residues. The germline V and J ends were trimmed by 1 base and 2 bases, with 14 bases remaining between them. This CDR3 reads CAWSALRDNQETQYF. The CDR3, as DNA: TGTGCCTGGAGTGCCCTTCGGGACAATCAAGAGACCCAGTACTTC. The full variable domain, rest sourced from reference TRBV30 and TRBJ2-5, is SQTIHQWPATLVQPVGSPLSLECTVEGTSNPNLYWYRQAAGRGLQLLFYSVGIGQISSEVPQNLSASRPQDRQFILSSKKLLLSDSGFYLCAWSALRDNQETQYFGPGTRLLVL.

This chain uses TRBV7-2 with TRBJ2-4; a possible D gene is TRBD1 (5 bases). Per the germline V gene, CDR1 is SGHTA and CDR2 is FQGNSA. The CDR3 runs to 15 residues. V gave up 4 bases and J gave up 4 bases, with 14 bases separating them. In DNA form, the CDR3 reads TGTGCCAGCAGCTCTAATATCGGACAAAAAAACATTCAGTACTTC. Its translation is CASSSNIGQKNIQYF. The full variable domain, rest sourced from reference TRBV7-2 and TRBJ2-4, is GAGVSQSPSNKVTEKGKDVELRCDPISGHTALYWYRQSLGQGLEFLIYFQGNSAPDKSGLPSDRFSAERTGGSVSTLTIQRTQQEDSAVYLCASSSNIGQKNIQYFGAGTRLSVL.

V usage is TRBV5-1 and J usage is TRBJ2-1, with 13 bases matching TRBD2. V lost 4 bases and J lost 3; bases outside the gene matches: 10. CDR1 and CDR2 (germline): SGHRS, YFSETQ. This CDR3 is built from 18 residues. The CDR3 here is CASSPRTSGGHNYNEQFF. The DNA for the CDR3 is TGCGCCAGCAGCCCTCGGACTAGCGGGGGTCACAACTACAATGAGCAGTTCTTC.